The clone carrying this TCR beta chain was counted only a few times. Its antigen is not identified. The data were taken from a study of T cells in Graves' hyperthyroidism and ophthalmopathy. Amplification yielded TCR beta CDR3 regions, with RNA transcripts as the source. A first-round RT-PCR of the TCR CDR3 used the HTBI primer set. TCRdb itself ran the multiplex PCR reads through MiXCR, one entry per CDR3 protein. The sample records some 500,000 distinct CDR3 sequences, around 16% being singletons. This CDR3 has 15 amino acids. Germline CDR1 reads MNHEY; CDR2 reads SVGEGT. V shed 7 bases, J shed 4 bases, and the junction held 10 bases outside the gene matches. General study results and limits: It was a median approximately 6 months before onset that the model predicted ophthalmopathy.

Patients were excluded for uncontrolled infection, other autoimmune disease, pregnancy or lactation. This clonotype originated in a woman in her thirties with Graves' ophthalmopathy. The chain recombines TRBV6-2 or TRBV6-3 with TRBJ1-5; 7 bases are shared with TRBD1. Sequences were obtained from blood. CDR3 nucleotide sequence: TGTGCCAGCAAGAAAAATGACAGGGCGAATCAGCCCCAGCATTTT. Protein sequence: CASKKNDRANQPQHF.